This T cell receptor beta chain emerged from a study of technical replicates of blood from a handful of donors. The CDR3 loop spans 16 amino acids. V trimming: 4 bases; J trimming: 1 base; junction bases outside the gene matches: 3. Germline CDR1 and CDR2: MNHEY and SMNVEV (reference sequence). Sequencing used immunoSEQ multiplex PCR; TCRdb keeps in-frame clones, though not all of them. The repertoire includes some 57,000 clones, roughly 89% of them detected once, and about 5% sits in the top ten. Source material: PBMCs. The V gene is TRBV27, the J gene TRBJ2-2; the match to TRBD2 covers 10 bases. The receptor was isolated from a human donor in good health. Some clones in this sample may be carry-over from other donors' samples. In DNA form, the CDR3 reads TGTGCCAGCAGTTGGCCTAGCGGGAGGAACACCGGGGAGCTGTTTTTT. It encodes CASSWPSGRNTGELFF.